These 18 T cell receptor beta chains were all obtained from the same sample, sequenced in a study of cytomegalovirus exposure and HLA in healthy donors. This PCR relied on a set of 60 Vbeta primers and 13 Jbeta primers. Assay used: immunoSEQ multiplex PCR; TCRdb lists only in-frame clones, some missing. Of about 130,000 clones in the sample, approximately 80% were seen once. Sequenced material: PBMCs. These receptors were collected from a man aged 35-49 years in good health and CMV-seronegative.

The genes are TRBV6-5 and TRBJ2-3, with D possibly TRBD1 on 6 matching bases. V shed 2 bases and J shed 6 bases, with 15 bases lying between them. This CDR3 is 15 amino acids long. Germline loops: CDR1 MNHEY, CDR2 SVGAGI. This chain's CDR3 is CASSYGRGAGDTQYF. The CDR3 bases are TGTGCCAGCAGTTACGGCAGGGGAGCTGGGGATACGCAGTATTTT.

V is TRBV2 and J is TRBJ2-5; D unresolved. The germline V gene has CDR1 SNHLY and CDR2 FYNNEI. Trimming cost V 6 bases and J 2 bases, with 7 bases left between them. The CDR3 is 12 amino acids. CDR3 nucleotides: TGTGCCAGCAGGAGGAGTCAAGAGACCCAGTACTTC. Protein product: CASRRSQETQYF.

In nucleotides, the CDR3 is TGCGCCAGCAGCTTGGGTGGGACAGCGGCCGGGGAGCTGTTTTTT. Encoded protein: CASSLGGTAAGELFF. The rearrangement uses TRBV5-1 and TRBJ2-2; 7 bases agree with TRBD1. Germline V gene lookup returns CDR1 SGHRS and CDR2 YFSETQ. The CDR3 runs 15 residues. The V segment lost 0 bases and the J segment 6 bases; nucleotides outside the gene matches: 5.

V usage is TRBV2 and J usage is TRBJ1-4; 8 bases align to TRBD1. The trim removed 6 bases at V and 5 bases at J, leaving 5 bases unmatched. The germline gives CDR1 SNHLY, CDR2 FYNNEI. CDR3 length equals 14 residues. CDR3 sequence reads: CASSLQGGNEKLFF. In nucleotides, the CDR3 is TGTGCCAGCAGCCTACAGGGGGGGAATGAAAAACTGTTTTTT.

The chain uses TRBV28 and TRBJ1-5; 9 bases map to TRBD1. The CDR3 runs to 15 residues. J gave up 4 bases and V 6 bases, and 7 bases lay outside the gene matches. Germline V lookup: CDR1 MDHEN, CDR2 SYDVKM. This CDR3 reads CASSKPGTGNQPQHF. In DNA, the CDR3 is TGTGCCAGCAGCAAACCCGGGACAGGGAATCAGCCCCAGCATTTT.

This sequence joins TRBV6-5 and TRBJ1-3, with D maybe TRBD1 (6 bases). From germline, CDR1 is MNHEY and CDR2 SVGAGI. Trimming stripped 2 bases from V and 1 base from J, with 9 bases between. The CDR3 totals 15 residues. The CDR3 sequence: CASSYGGLSGNTIYF. The CDR3 DNA follows: TGTGCCAGCAGTTACGGGGGCCTTTCTGGAAACACCATATATTTT.

This clone was counted between two and nine times. V gene TRBV13 combines with J gene TRBJ1-6; a possible D gene is TRBD1 (5 bases). V dropped 2 bases and J dropped 9 bases, with 11 bases sitting between them. The CDR3 contains 14 residues. The germline V gene has CDR1 PRHDT and CDR2 FYEKMQ (reference sequence). In nucleotides, the CDR3 is TGTGCCAGCAGCTTAAATCGGGGGACTTCACCCCTCCACTTT. It specifies CASSLNRGTSPLHF.

The chain carries TRBV28 and TRBJ2-1; 7 nucleotides agree with TRBD1. Trimming at V came to 4 bases and at J to 0 bases, leaving 6 bases not matched to a gene. The CDR3 runs to 16 residues. CDR1 is MDHEN and CDR2 is SYDVKM in the germline V gene. As DNA, the CDR3 is TGTGCCAGCAGTTCACAGGGACAGAGCTCCTACAATGAGCAGTTCTTC. Translation: CASSSQGQSSYNEQFF.

The chain uses TRBV10-1 and TRBJ2-7, with D possibly being TRBD2 (6 bases). The germline V gene encodes CDR1 WNHNN and CDR2 SYGVQD (reference sequence). Trimming cost V 3 bases and J 0 bases, with 12 bases left between them. The CDR3 length is 15 residues. The CDR3 DNA is TGCGCCAGCAGTGACGGGAGTATGAGCTCCTACGAGCAGTACTTC. It encodes CASSDGSMSSYEQYF.

This chain joins TRBV2 and TRBJ1-2; a possible D gene is TRBD1 (6 bases). V was pared by 11 bases and J by 4 bases, with 17 bases between. CDR3 length equals 13 residues. CDR1 and CDR2 (germline): SNHLY, FYNNEI. The CDR3 coding sequence is TGTGCCGCCAAGGGGACACAAGCCTATGGCTACACCTTC. Its translation: CAAKGTQAYGYTF.

The V call is TRBV30, the J call TRBJ1-4, with TRBD1 matching over 10 bases. V shed 2 bases and J 9 bases; nucleotides not matched to a gene: 9. The germline V gene encodes CDR1 GTSNPN and CDR2 SVGIG (reference sequence). This CDR3 contains 15 residues. CDR3 residues: CAWSPRDRGLKKLFF. The CDR3 bases are TGTGCCTGGAGTCCCCGGGACAGGGGTCTCAAAAAACTGTTTTTT.

Only one count was recorded for this clone. The J gene is TRBJ1-5, the V gene TRBV19; 7 nucleotides align to TRBD1. The CDR3 length is 15 residues. With V trimmed by 10 bases and J by 0 bases, 9 bases remained unmatched. Germline V gene data show CDR1 as LNHDA and CDR2 as SQIVND (reference sequence). The CDR3 sequence: CATDRALDSNQPQHF. CDR3 in DNA: TGTGCCACAGACAGGGCTCTTGATAGCAATCAGCCCCAGCATTTT.

The chain employs TRBV30 and TRBJ2-7, with D unresolved. CDR3 size: 12 residues. Trimming cost V 0 bases and J 4 bases, with 7 bases left between them. CDR1 and CDR2 (germline): GTSNPN, SVGIG (reference sequence). CDR3 DNA: TGTGCCTGGAGTGTCATAGAATACGAGCAGTACTTC. This gives the protein CAWSVIEYEQYF.

The chain carries TRBV27 and TRBJ2-5; TRBD1 agrees at 7 bases. The J call may be faulty, since TRBJ2-7 better matches the DNA end. The CDR3 length is 15 residues. Germline values: CDR1 MNHEY, CDR2 SMNVEV (reference sequence). The DNA for the CDR3 is TGTGCCAGCAGTTTGACCGGGACAGCCTCCTACGAGCAGTACTTC. Amino acids: CASSLTGTASYEQYF.

A note on this clone: Other nucleotide sequences from this sample produce the same CDR3. This rearrangement joins TRBV2 to TRBJ2-5; 14 bases match TRBD2. This CDR3 comprises 16 residues. Germline CDR1 reads SNHLY; CDR2 reads FYNNEI. J was trimmed by 2 bases and V by 1 base; bases with no gene match: 0. The CDR3 DNA reads as TGTGCCAGCAGTGAAGGACTAGCGGGGGGGCAAGAGACCCAGTACTTC. Protein product: CASSEGLAGGQETQYF.

V gene TRBV2 combines with J gene TRBJ2-2, with TRBD1 identical over 7 bases. Germline V CDR1 and CDR2: SNHLY, FYNNEI. The trim removed 6 bases at V and 1 base at J, leaving 5 bases unmatched. CDR3 length: 15 amino acids. This chain's CDR3 is CASRTGTVNTGELFF. CDR3 DNA: TGTGCCAGCAGAACCGGGACAGTGAACACCGGGGAGCTGTTTTTT.

The chain employs TRBV19 and TRBJ1-2; a weak D match, TRBD1 (5 bases). Trimming removed 8 bases from V and 8 bases from J, with 21 bases in between. The CDR3 has 14 amino acids. The germline V gene encodes CDR1 LNHDA and CDR2 SQIVND (reference sequence). The CDR3 loop is CASGQGRSARGYTF. The CDR3 nucleotides read TGTGCCAGTGGTCAGGGTCGGAGCGCTAGGGGCTACACCTTC.

V is TRBV5-4 and J is TRBJ2-7; TRBD2 matches 10 bases. The CDR3 sequence is 14 residues long. J lost 4 bases, V lost 7 bases, and 8 bases had no gene match. Germline lookup yields CDR1 SGHNT and CDR2 YYREEE (reference sequence). CDR3 DNA: TGTGCCAGCTCGGCGGCACTAGCGGGGTACGAGCAGTACTTC. Protein product: CASSAALAGYEQYF.